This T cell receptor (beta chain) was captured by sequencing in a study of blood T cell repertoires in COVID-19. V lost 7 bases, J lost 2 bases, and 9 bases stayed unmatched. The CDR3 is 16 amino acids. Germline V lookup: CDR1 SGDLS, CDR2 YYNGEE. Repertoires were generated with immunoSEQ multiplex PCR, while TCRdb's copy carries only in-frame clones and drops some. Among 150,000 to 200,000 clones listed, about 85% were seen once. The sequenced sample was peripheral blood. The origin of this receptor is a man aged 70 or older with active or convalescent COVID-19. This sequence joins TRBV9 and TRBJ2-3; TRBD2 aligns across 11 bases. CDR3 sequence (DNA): TGTGCCAGCCGTAGCGGGGGGGAAACCTACACAGATACGCAGTATTTT. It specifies CASRSGGETYTDTQYF.